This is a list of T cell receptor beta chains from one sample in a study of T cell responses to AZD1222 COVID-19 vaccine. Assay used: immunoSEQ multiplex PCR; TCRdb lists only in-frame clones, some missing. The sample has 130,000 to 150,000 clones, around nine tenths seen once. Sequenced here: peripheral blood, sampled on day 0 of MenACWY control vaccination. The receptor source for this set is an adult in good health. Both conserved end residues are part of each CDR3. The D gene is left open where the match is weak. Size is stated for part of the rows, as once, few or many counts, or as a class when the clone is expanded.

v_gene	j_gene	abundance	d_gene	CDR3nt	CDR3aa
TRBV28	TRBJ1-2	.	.	TGTGCCAGCAGTTACAGCCACCTTAACTATGGCTACACCTTC	CASSYSHLNYGYTF
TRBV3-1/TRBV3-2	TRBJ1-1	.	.	TGTGCCAGCAGCCTCAGGAATCTGAAAGCTTTCTTT	CASSLRNLKAFF
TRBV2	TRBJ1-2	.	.	TGTGCCAGCAGTTACGACAGAAACTATGGCTACACCTTC	CASSYDRNYGYTF
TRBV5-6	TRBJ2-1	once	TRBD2	TGTGCCAGCAGCTTGGCGGGAGTAGCGGGAGTGGTCAATGAGCAGTTCTTC	CASSLAGVAGVVNEQFF
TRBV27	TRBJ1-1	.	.	TGTGCCAGCAGTCCCCGATTCGGGTCGGACAGCCGGAACACTGAAGCTTTCTTT	CASSPRFGSDSRNTEAFF
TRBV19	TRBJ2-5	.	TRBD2	TGTGCCAGTAGCGCGGGGGAGCGCGAGACCCAGTACTTC	CASSAGERETQYF
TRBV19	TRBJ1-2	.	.	TGTGCCAGTAGTATACCCATGGGCTATGGCTACACCTTC	CASSIPMGYGYTF
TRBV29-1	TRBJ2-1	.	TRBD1	TGCAGCGTTGAACGGCAGGGGGTGGAATATGAGCAGTTCTTC	CSVERQGVEYEQFF
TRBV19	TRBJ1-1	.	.	TGTGCCAGCAGACATATCACTGAAGCTTTCTTT	CASRHITEAFF
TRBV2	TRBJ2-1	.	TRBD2	TGTGCCAGCAGGGATCAAGCGGGGGACTACAATGAGCAGTTCTTC	CASRDQAGDYNEQFF
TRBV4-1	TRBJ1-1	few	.	TGCGCCAGCAGCCAAGAGAGCTTGAAACTGAATGATTACAGAGGCCAAGCTTTCTTT	CASSQESLKLNDYRGQAFF
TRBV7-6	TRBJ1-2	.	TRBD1	TGTGCCAGCAGCGACACCGGGACAGGGGGCCATGGCTACACCTTC	CASSDTGTGGHGYTF
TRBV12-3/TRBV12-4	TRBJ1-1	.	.	TGTGCCAGCAGTTCGACTACGAGCACTGAAGCTTTCTTT	CASSSTTSTEAFF
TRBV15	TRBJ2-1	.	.	TGTGCCACCAGCAGAGATCTGGGGTACAATGAGCAGTTCTTC	CATSRDLGYNEQFF
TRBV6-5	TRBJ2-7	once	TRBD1	TGTGCCACCCGGACAGGGCTGGGCGAGCAGTACTTC	CATRTGLGEQYF
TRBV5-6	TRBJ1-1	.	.	TGTGCCAGCAGCCCGAGGGGGAGGCAAAACCCTGGGGCTTTCTTT	CASSPRGRQNPGAFF
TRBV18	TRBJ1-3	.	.	TGTGCCAGCTCACCCAACTACTCTGGAAACACCATATATTTT	CASSPNYSGNTIYF
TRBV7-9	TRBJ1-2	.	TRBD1	TGTGCCAGCAGCCCACAGGGGGGGCCTTATGGCTACACCTTC	CASSPQGGPYGYTF
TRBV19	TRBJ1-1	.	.	TGTGCCAGTAGGAGCCAGGGGAACACTGAAGCTTTCTTT	CASRSQGNTEAFF
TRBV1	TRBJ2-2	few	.	TGCACCAGCAGCCAAGTCAGCAAGAACACCGGGGAGCTGTTTTTT	CTSSQVSKNTGELFF
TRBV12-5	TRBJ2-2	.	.	TGTGCTAGTGGTTTGGTACTCCCGGAGAACACCGGGGAGCTGTTTTTT	CASGLVLPENTGELFF
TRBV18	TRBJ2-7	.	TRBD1	TGTGCCAGCTCACCACGACAGGGGGACTCCTACGAGCAGTACTTC	CASSPRQGDSYEQYF
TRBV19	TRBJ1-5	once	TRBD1	TGTGCCAGTAGTACGGACAGGGGTCACAATCAGCCCCAGCATTTT	CASSTDRGHNQPQHF
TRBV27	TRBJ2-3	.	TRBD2	TGTGCCAGCAGTTCATATCGGACTAGCGGGATTTCAGATACGCAGTATTTT	CASSSYRTSGISDTQYF
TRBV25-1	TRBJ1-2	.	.	TGTGCCAGCAGTGAACTGGGGTACTATGGCTACACCTTC	CASSELGYYGYTF
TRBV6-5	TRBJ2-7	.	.	TGTGCCAGCAGCCTTGGACAGCGAACGTCCGAGCAGTACTTC	CASSLGQRTSEQYF
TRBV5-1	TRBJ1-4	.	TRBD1	TGCGCCAGCAGCTTGGGGACAGGGTTTGAAAAACTGTTTTTT	CASSLGTGFEKLFF
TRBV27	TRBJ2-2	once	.	TGTGCCAGCAGGGAGTGGAGGGGTGACACCGGGGAGCTGTTTTTT	CASREWRGDTGELFF
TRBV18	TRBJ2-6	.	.	TGTGCCAGCGCGGACGAGACGGGGGCCAACGTCCTGACTTTC	CASADETGANVLTF
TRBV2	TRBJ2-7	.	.	TGTGCCAGCAGTCGTTCTTGGGAGCAGTACTTC	CASSRSWEQYF
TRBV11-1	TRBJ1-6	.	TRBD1	TGTGCCAGCAGCTTAGCCGGGACAGATAATTCACCCCTCCACTTT	CASSLAGTDNSPLHF
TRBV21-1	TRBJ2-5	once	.	TGTGCCAGCAGCATCACAGGAGTCCAAGAGACCCAGTACTTC	CASSITGVQETQYF
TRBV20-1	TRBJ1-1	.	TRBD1	TGCAGTGCTTCAGGGGGTACTGAAGCTTTCTTT	CSASGGTEAFF
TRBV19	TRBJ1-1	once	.	TGTGCCAGTAACAAAGGGACGGGTTCATGGGACACTGAAGCTTTCTTT	CASNKGTGSWDTEAFF
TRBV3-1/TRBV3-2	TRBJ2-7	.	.	TGTGCCAGCAGCCAAGGCAGCTCCTACGAGCAGTACTTC	CASSQGSSYEQYF
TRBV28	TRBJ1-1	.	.	TGTGCCAGCAGTCCCCCCGCCACGGCAGCTTTCTTT	CASSPPATAAFF
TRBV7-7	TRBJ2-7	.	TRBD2	TGTGCCAGCAGCCCTCGAGCGGGAGACTCCTACGAGCAGTACTTC	CASSPRAGDSYEQYF
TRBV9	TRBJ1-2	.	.	TGTGCCAGCAGCGACACAGGAATCTATGGCTACACCTTC	CASSDTGIYGYTF
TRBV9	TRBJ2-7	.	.	TGTGCCAGCAGCGTAGATCTGGGTCGCTACGAGCAGTACTTC	CASSVDLGRYEQYF
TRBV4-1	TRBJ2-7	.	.	TGCGCCAGCAGCCAACAGGGGCAGGGAGGTTACGAGCAGTACTTC	CASSQQGQGGYEQYF
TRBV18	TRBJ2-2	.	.	TGTGCCAGCTCATTGCAGGGAACCGGGGAGCTGTTTTTT	CASSLQGTGELFF
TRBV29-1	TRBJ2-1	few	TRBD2	TGCAGCGTTTTGGGGCTTGGGACTTTTCTTTCTAGCGGGAGCGATGAGCAGTTCTTC	CSVLGLGTFLSSGSDEQFF
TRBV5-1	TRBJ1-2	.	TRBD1	TGCGCCAGCAGCTCCCCGGGACAGAACTATGGCTACACCTTC	CASSSPGQNYGYTF